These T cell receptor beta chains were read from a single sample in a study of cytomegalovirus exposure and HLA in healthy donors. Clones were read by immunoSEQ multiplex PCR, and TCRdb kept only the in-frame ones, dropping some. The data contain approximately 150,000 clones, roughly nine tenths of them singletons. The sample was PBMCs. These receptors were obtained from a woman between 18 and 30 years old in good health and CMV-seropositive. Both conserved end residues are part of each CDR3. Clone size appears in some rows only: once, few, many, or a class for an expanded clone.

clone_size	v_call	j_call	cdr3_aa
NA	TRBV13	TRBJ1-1	CASSLVSGGMGGTEAFF
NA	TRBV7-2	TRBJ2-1	CASSAVVAGGVEQFF
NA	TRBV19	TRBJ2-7	CASCRDRSGEQYF
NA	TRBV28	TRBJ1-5	CASRPHSGQGAGQPQHF
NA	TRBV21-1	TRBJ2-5	CASSKGGTGGQETQYF
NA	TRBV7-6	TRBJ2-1	CASSSLYNEQFF
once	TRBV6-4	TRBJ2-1	CASSETSGTNNEQFF
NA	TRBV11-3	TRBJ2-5	CASTLGQGVWTQYF
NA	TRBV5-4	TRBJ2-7	CASTPDSDGSSYEQYF
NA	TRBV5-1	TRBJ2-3	CASSLTSTDTQYF
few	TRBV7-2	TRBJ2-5	CASSLGGGIRETQYF
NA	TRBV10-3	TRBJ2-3	CAISESGLLTDTQYF
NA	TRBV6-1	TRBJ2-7	CASSERLAGREQYF
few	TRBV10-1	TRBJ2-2	CASSESETGELFF
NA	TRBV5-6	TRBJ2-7	CASSGGQGRSYEQYF
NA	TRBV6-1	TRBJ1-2	CASRALAGYGYTF
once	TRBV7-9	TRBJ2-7	CASSFIGGTYEQYF
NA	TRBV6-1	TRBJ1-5	CASSEGQSNQPQHF
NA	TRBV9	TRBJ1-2	CASSPPTGENYGYTF
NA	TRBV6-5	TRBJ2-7	CASSFTQGYEQYF
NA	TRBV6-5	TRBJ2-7	CASSPTGYSYEQYF
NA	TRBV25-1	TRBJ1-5	CASSESGLNQPQHF
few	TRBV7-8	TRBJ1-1	CASSLVPTNTEAFF
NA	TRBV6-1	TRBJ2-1	CASSERPPSGSLNEQFF
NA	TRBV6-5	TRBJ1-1	CASGHGTEAFF
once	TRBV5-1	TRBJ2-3	CASSPSGGGADTQYF
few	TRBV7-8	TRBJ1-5	CASSQDRAGNQPQHF
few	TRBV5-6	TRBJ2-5	CASSLAGETQYF
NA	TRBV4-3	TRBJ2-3	CASSQDVWGVGTDTQYF
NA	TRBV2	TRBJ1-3	CASREGQGDTIYF
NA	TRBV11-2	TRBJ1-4	CASSLATPGLEKLFF
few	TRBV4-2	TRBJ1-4	CASSQEEGSGEKLFF
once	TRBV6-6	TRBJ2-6	CASTQHSGANVLTF
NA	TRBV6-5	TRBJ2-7	CASSNNILIRDEQYF
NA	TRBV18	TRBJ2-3	CASSHRDQDTQYF
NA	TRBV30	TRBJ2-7	CASPSLAGGNEQYF
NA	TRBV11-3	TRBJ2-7	CASSSSYFEQYF
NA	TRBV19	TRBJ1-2	CASSLDRVDYGYTF
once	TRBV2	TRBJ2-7	CASSGDMSTYEQYF
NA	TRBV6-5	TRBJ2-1	CASSYALAGLNEQFF
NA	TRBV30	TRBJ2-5	CAWSALVQETQYF
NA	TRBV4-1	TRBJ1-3	CASSYGSSGNTIYF
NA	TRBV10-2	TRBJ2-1	CASRGRLAGFYNEQFF
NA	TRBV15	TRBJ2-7	CATSRESGGPAYEQYF
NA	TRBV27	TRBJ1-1	CASSPPGGNTEAFF
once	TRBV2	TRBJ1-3	CASNENLGNTIYF
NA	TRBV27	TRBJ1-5	CASSLSRDRNQPQHF